This is a list of T cell receptor beta chains from one sample in a study of blood T cell repertoires in COVID-19. Clones were read by immunoSEQ multiplex PCR, and TCRdb kept only the in-frame ones, dropping some. The sample lists about 330,000 clones; about 92% were seen once. Sequencing was performed on PBMCs or T cells enriched from blood (not recorded which). The receptors were sampled from a woman younger than 45 who had recovered from COVID-19. The CDR3 runs from the conserved cysteine through the conserved F or W. Where a row states a size, it is once, few, many or the class of an expanded clone; other rows omit it.

clone_size j_call v_call cdr3_aa
. TRBJ1-4 TRBV28 CASRPFPGADPGNEKLFF
. TRBJ2-1 TRBV7-9 CASSSGGVDHNEQFF
. TRBJ1-1 TRBV5-1 CASSLEANTEAFF
. TRBJ2-7 TRBV21-1 CASSSDRGRNEQYF
. TRBJ1-2 TRBV5-6 CASSLSLTGYTF
. TRBJ2-2 TRBV7-3 CASSRGTGGTGELFF
. TRBJ1-2 TRBV29-1 CSVLTENYGYTF
once TRBJ2-1 TRBV11-2 CASSLRQASYNEQFF
once TRBJ2-1 TRBV28 CASSLLGASGSSYNEQFF
. TRBJ1-5 TRBV6-2/TRBV6-3 CASSYPPFGGSNQPQHF
. TRBJ1-5 TRBV27 CASSHRGSGQPQHF
. TRBJ1-2 TRBV28 CASSHGTGAVGGYTF
. TRBJ2-3 TRBV2 CASSRRVGQTGGQRDTQYF
. TRBJ2-3 TRBV10-1 CASSESPDTQYF
. TRBJ2-6 TRBV19 CASSTGSGANVLTF
. TRBJ2-3 TRBV19 CASQDSPGTDTQYF
once TRBJ2-5 TRBV4-1 CASSHGTSGRLVRETQYF
once TRBJ2-7 TRBV19 CASSRASGDYEQYF
. TRBJ2-2 TRBV6-2/TRBV6-3 CASSKGTGELFF
. TRBJ2-7 TRBV5-6 CASSRQGWEQYF